The 25 T cell receptor beta chains in this list originate from one sample, sequenced in a study of cytomegalovirus exposure and HLA in healthy donors. This PCR relied on a set of 60 Vbeta primers and 13 Jbeta primers. Assay used: immunoSEQ multiplex PCR; TCRdb lists only in-frame clones, some missing. The table has about 130,000 clones, 80% seen once. The specimen sequenced was PBMCs. These receptors came from a human donor in good health.

The chain has TRBV27 and TRBJ1-1; TRBD1 matches 10 bases. The V gene's germline CDR1 is MNHEY and CDR2 SMNVEV (reference sequence). J gave up 5 bases and V 5 bases, and 8 bases lay outside the gene matches. CDR3 length: 15 residues. CDR3 DNA: TGTGCCAGCAGTAAGGGACAGGGGCGGGGAACTGAAGCTTTCTTT. The encoded protein is CASSKGQGRGTEAFF.

This clone was counted only a few times. V usage is TRBV6-1 and J usage is TRBJ2-4; TRBD2 aligns across 11 bases. CDR3 length: 21 amino acids. J was trimmed by 1 base and V by 1 base; bases with no gene match: 15. CDR1 MNHNS and CDR2 SASEGT come from the germline V gene. The CDR3 protein is CASSEEWPSGGFLTAKNIQYF. In DNA, the CDR3 is TGTGCCAGCAGTGAAGAATGGCCTAGCGGGGGGTTTCTCACGGCCAAAAACATTCAGTACTTC.

The V call is TRBV28, the J call TRBJ1-5, with TRBD1 identical over 11 bases. Germline V gene sequence: CDR1 MDHEN, CDR2 SYDVKM. V lost 3 bases and J lost 5; bases outside the gene matches: 9. The CDR3 extends over 17 amino acids. CDR3 bases: TGTGCCAGCAGTTTCCGCTGGGGACAGGGGGAAGATCAGCCCCAGCATTTT. Translating gives CASSFRWGQGEDQPQHF.

This clone was seen once. V gene TRBV13 combines with J gene TRBJ2-1; 12 bases are a match to TRBD2. V shed 8 bases and J 7 bases; nucleotides not matched to a gene: 6. The CDR3 consists of 14 residues. Germline loops: CDR1 PRHDT, CDR2 FYEKMQ (reference sequence). In DNA form, the CDR3 reads TGTGCCAGCCTAGCGGGGGGGCCTCTAAATGAGCAGTTCTTC. Amino acid sequence: CASLAGGPLNEQFF.

This sequence joins TRBV5-6 and TRBJ2-7; 7 bases line up with TRBD1. Germline CDR1 and CDR2: SGHDT and YYEEEE. The CDR3 extends over 14 amino acids. J gave up 5 bases and V 4 bases, and 9 bases lay outside the gene matches. The CDR3: CASSPAGTVNEQYF. For the CDR3, the DNA is TGTGCCAGCAGCCCGGCCGGGACAGTTAACGAGCAGTACTTC.

The rearrangement joins TRBV6-5 to TRBJ1-1; weak D call: TRBD1 (5 bases). CDR1 and CDR2 from the germline V gene are MNHEY and SVGAGI. The CDR3 spans 15 residues. V was clipped by 7 bases and J by 1 base, with 16 bases between them. DNA of the CDR3: TGTGCCAGCATTCCTAGGGGCTCGTCGAACACTGAAGCTTTCTTT. Encoded protein: CASIPRGSSNTEAFF.

About this clone itself: This same CDR3 is encoded by further DNA sequences in the sample. The rearrangement uses TRBV6-5 and TRBJ2-7; possibly TRBD1 for D (6 bases). The CDR3 runs 11 residues. Trimming took off 5 bases at V and 4 bases at J, with 6 bases between the two ends. Germline CDR1 and CDR2: MNHEY and SVGAGI. The CDR3 sequence is CASSRGYEQYF. Here the CDR3 DNA reads TGTGCCAGCAGTAGGGGGTACGAGCAGTACTTC.

For this clone: The CDR3 does not end in the conserved phenylalanine or tryptophan, so this is likely a read error. The rearrangement uses TRBV5-5 and TRBJ2-2; D is possibly TRBD2 (5 bases). The CDR3 totals 16 residues. V shed 1 base and J shed 2 bases, with 12 bases lying between them. Per the germline V gene, CDR1 is SGHKS and CDR2 is YYEKEE (reference sequence). Written as DNA, the CDR3 is TGTGCCAGCAGCTTGTCAGGACTCATAAACACCGGGGAGCTGTTTCTT. Translating it yields CASSLSGLINTGELFL.

This chain connects TRBV19 to TRBJ1-2; a weak D match, TRBD1 (6 bases). Trimming took off 7 bases at V and 4 bases at J, with 13 bases between the two ends. Looked up from germline, CDR1 is LNHDA and CDR2 is SQIVND (reference sequence). The CDR3 totals 13 residues. The CDR3 is CASKGQGSYGYTF. CDR3 nucleotides: TGTGCCAGTAAAGGGCAGGGGAGCTATGGCTACACCTTC. Together with reference TRBV19 and TRBJ1-2, the CDR3 gives the full variable domain: DGGITQSPKYLFRKEGQNVTLSCEQNLNHDAMYWYRQDPGQGLRLIYYSQIVNDFQKGDIAEGYSVSREKKESFPLTVTSAQKNPTAFYLCASKGQGSYGYTFGSGTRLTVV.

The rearrangement links TRBV28 to TRBJ1-2; 9 bases align to TRBD1. In germline, CDR1 is MDHEN, CDR2 SYDVKM. The CDR3 spans 15 residues. V dropped 5 bases and J dropped 3; count of bases not matched to a gene: 7. CDR3 in amino acids: CASSTGTGIDYGYTF. CDR3 coding DNA: TGTGCCAGCAGTACCGGGACAGGGATCGACTATGGCTACACCTTC.

This chain joins TRBV6-5 and TRBJ1-5; D is perhaps TRBD1 (5 bases). V was trimmed by 4 bases and J by 5 bases, leaving 12 bases between them. CDR3 length equals 14 residues. Germline assignment: CDR1 MNHEY and CDR2 SVGAGI. CDR3 nucleotide sequence: TGTGCCAGCAGTTCACGGGGGAGGGATCAGCCCCAGCATTTT. It translates to CASSSRGRDQPQHF.

This clone has more than one count but fewer than ten. The chain combines TRBV7-9 with TRBJ1-1, with D uncertain. Germline V lookup: CDR1 SEHNR, CDR2 FQNEAQ (reference sequence). CDR3 length: 12 amino acids. V lost 2 bases, J lost 4 bases, and 5 bases lay in between. Here the CDR3 DNA reads TGTGCCAGCAGCTTAAGCTCCACTGAAGCTTTCTTT. Translating it yields CASSLSSTEAFF.

J is TRBJ2-1 and V is TRBV12-5; 7 bases match TRBD1. CDR3 size: 15 residues. V dropped 6 bases and J dropped 4; count of bases not matched to a gene: 9. Germline CDR1 reads LGHNT; CDR2 reads FRNRAP. CDR3 sequence: CASGYGDRSYNEQFF. CDR3 sequence (DNA): TGTGCTAGTGGCTACGGGGACAGATCTTACAATGAGCAGTTCTTC.

The chain uses TRBV5-1 and TRBJ2-5; 8 nucleotides agree with TRBD2. V shed 0 bases and J 5 bases; nucleotides not matched to a gene: 6. In germline, CDR1 is SGHRS, CDR2 YFSETQ. The length of the CDR3 is 15 residues. The CDR3 loop reads CASSLGRGGTETQYF. The CDR3, as DNA: TGCGCCAGCAGCTTGGGTCGGGGGGGGACTGAGACCCAGTACTTC.

The rearrangement joins TRBV28 to TRBJ2-7, with D perhaps TRBD2 (6 bases). The CDR3 is 13 amino acids. Germline loops: CDR1 MDHEN, CDR2 SYDVKM. Trimming left V 8 bases short and J 1 base short, with 12 bases between. CDR3 DNA: TGTGCCAGCTCACCGGGGAGGTCCTACGAGCAGTACTTC. As protein: CASSPGRSYEQYF.

This chain links TRBV13 with TRBJ2-2; 11 nucleotides match TRBD2. The V gene's germline CDR1 is PRHDT and CDR2 FYEKMQ (reference sequence). Trimming removed 0 bases from V and 3 bases from J; junction bases left unmatched: 3. CDR3 length: 17 amino acids. The CDR3 region has the DNA TGTGCCAGCAGCTTAGGGGTGGGACTAGCGGACACCGGGGAGCTGTTTTTT. Translating gives CASSLGVGLADTGELFF.

Concerning this clone itself: One end of the junction varies from germline; a read error may be responsible. The chain carries TRBV7-6 and TRBJ1-3; TRBD1 might be the D (5 bases). CDR3 length: 15 residues. Germline values: CDR1 SGHVS, CDR2 FNYEAQ. The CDR3 nucleotides are TGTGCCAGCAGCTTAAGCGGGCCCGCGTGGGGGGAGCCGTTTTTT. Amino acids: CASSLSGPAWGEPFF.

The rearrangement joins TRBV2 to TRBJ1-1; possibly TRBD1 for D (5 bases). CDR3 length equals 12 residues. The germline V and J ends were trimmed by 11 bases and 1 base, with 11 bases remaining between them. Per germline, CDR1 SNHLY and CDR2 FYNNEI. The CDR3 sequence: CARDRRNTEAFF. For the CDR3, the DNA is TGTGCCCGCGACAGACGGAACACTGAAGCTTTCTTT.

The chain is built from TRBV6-1 and TRBJ1-1; the D is unclear. Looked up from germline, CDR1 is MNHNS and CDR2 is SASEGT. The CDR3 runs to 14 residues. Trimming left V 7 bases short and J 5 bases short, with 17 bases between. DNA for the CDR3: TGTGCCAGCAAACTGGAGGCTTTAGTAACTGAAGCTTTCTTT. It is translated as CASKLEALVTEAFF.

This sequence joins TRBV4-2 and TRBJ2-2, with unresolved D. V was clipped by 5 bases and J by 1 base, with 14 bases between them. This CDR3 comprises 16 residues. The germline V gene has CDR1 LGHNA and CDR2 YNFKEQ. CDR3 bases: TGTGCCAGCAGCTTGGCCAATCGTGGGAACACCGGGGAGCTGTTTTTT. Amino acids: CASSLANRGNTGELFF.

The chain couples TRBV29-1 to TRBJ2-7; D is perhaps TRBD1 (6 bases). Germline CDR1 and CDR2: SQVTM and ANQGSEA. The CDR3 sequence is 13 residues long. V lost 5 bases and J 0 bases, leaving 11 bases between the germline ends. The CDR3 coding sequence is TGCAGCGTTTCCCCACAGGGCTCCTACGAGCAGTACTTC. Amino acids: CSVSPQGSYEQYF.

V and J are TRBV7-9 and TRBJ2-2; 8 bases line up with TRBD2. There are 17 residues in the CDR3. The germline CDR1 and CDR2 sequences are SEHNR and FQNEAQ (reference sequence). V lost 3 bases and J lost 3; bases outside the gene matches: 9. The DNA of the CDR3 is TGTGCCAGCAGCTTGTCTCGCAGCGGGAGTTACACCGGGGAGCTGTTTTTT. Protein sequence: CASSLSRSGSYTGELFF.

This clone has only one observation. This rearrangement joins TRBV19 to TRBJ2-1, with TRBD1 matching 11 bases. Germline CDR1 is LNHDA and CDR2 is SQIVND (reference sequence). After removal of 7 bases from V and 4 bases from J, the junction contained 6 bases not matched to a gene. The length of the CDR3 is 15 residues. The CDR3 nucleotides are TGTGCCAGTACTCCCGGGACAGGGGGGTACAATGAGCAGTTCTTC. Amino acids: CASTPGTGGYNEQFF.

The chain joins TRBV27 to TRBJ2-7; 8 positions match TRBD1. V gave up 5 bases and J gave up 0 bases; unmatched junction bases: 6. This CDR3 has 15 amino acids. CDR1 is MNHEY, CDR2 SMNVEV, per germline (reference sequence). The CDR3 coding sequence is TGTGCCAGCAGTCTAACAGGGGGTAGCTCCTACGAGCAGTACTTC. Translating gives CASSLTGGSSYEQYF.

The chain has TRBV10-3 and TRBJ2-7; 13 nucleotides line up with TRBD2. Unmatched junction bases numbered 5, after V lost 6 bases and J lost 3 bases. The CDR3 has 15 residues. The germline gives CDR1 ENHRY, CDR2 SYGVKD. CDR3 sequence reads: CAISSGTSGVYEQYF. CDR3 bases: TGTGCCATCAGCTCCGGGACTAGCGGGGTCTACGAGCAGTACTTC.